This TCR beta chain was retrieved from a study of T-cell reconstitution after alpha-beta-depleted transplantation in children. Study conclusions and caveats: Most T-cell counts and diversity one year after the transplant came from T cells that were newly produced.

Researchers prepared the TCRbeta library using unique molecular identifiers, the study reports. TCRdb passed the PCR reads through MiXCR, listing each CDR3 protein once. The sample includes 400,000 to 550,000 distinct CDR3 sequences, about 10% of them seen just once. Many counts were recorded for this clonotype. The target antigen is unknown. The ends lost 0 bases at V and 7 bases at J; junction bases unmatched: 5. This CDR3 is 15 amino acids long. The germline CDR1 and CDR2 sequences are SQVTM and ANQGSEA. The clonotype comes from a child aged 2 to 10 with inherited bone marrow failure, due to receive a stem cell transplant. This material consisted of PBMCs, taken before TCRalphabeta/CD19-depleted stem cell transplant. V and J are TRBV29-1 and TRBJ2-2; 10 bases line up with TRBD1. CDR3 sequence reads: CSVEDDRGRVGELFF. The DNA for the CDR3 is TGCAGCGTTGAAGATGACAGGGGGCGTGTCGGGGAGCTGTTTTTT.